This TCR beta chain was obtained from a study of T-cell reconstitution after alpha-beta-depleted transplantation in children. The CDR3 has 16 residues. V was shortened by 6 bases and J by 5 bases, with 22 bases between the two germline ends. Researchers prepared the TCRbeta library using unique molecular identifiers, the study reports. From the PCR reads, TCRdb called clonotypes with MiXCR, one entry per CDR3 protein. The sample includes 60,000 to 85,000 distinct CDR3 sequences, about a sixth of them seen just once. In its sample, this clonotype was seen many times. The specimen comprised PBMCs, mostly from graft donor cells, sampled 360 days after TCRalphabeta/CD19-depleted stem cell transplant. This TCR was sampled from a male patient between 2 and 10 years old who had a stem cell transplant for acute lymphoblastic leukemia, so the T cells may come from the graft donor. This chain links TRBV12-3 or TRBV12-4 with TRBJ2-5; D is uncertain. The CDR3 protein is CASSPSARVGYETQYF. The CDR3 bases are TGTGCCAGCAGCCCCTCGGCCCGAGTAGGGTACGAGACCCAGTACTTC.